This TCR beta chain was observed in a study of T cell repertoires in cytomegalovirus infection. Whole-study context: TCR beta signatures that were public indicated CMV infection and matching HLA type.

Each CDR3 protein gets one entry after TCRdb re-called the reads with MiXCR. The sample carries tens of thousands of distinct CDR3 sequences, around 21% recorded once. In this sample, this clonotype turned up a few times. Antigen: not known. An end of the junction does not agree with germline; a read error may underlie this. Notes on the study in general: Predominance within the ex vivo response was attributable to HLA-C-restricted CMV-specific TCR beta clonotypes.

The CDR3 is 13 amino acids. CDR1 and CDR2 (germline): SGHVS, FNYEAQ. The chain uses TRBV7-6 and TRBJ2-2; no clear D. The sample was CD8+ T cells from cultured PBMCs, taken from culture after CMV antigen stimulation. This TCR was recovered from a human donor in good health (CMV status not recorded). Some clones in this sample may be carry-over from other donors' samples. In DNA form, the CDR3 reads TGTGCCAACAGCTTAGCCTCTCCCGGGGAGCTGTTTTTT. Translating gives CANSLASPGELFF.